Presented here are 26 T cell receptor beta chains from one specimen sequenced in a study of human T cells and chemical hapten exposure. Time point meaning: patch test 3, about 24 weeks after DPC sensitization. Treatment here: therapeutic diphenylcyclopropenone sensitization with weekly scalp DPC. One entry per CDR3 protein, called by TCRdb with MiXCR from the RACE reads. The data show roughly 90,000 distinct CDR3 sequences, with under 13% seen just once and approximately 1% held by the top ten. Sequences were derived from whole blood, sampled in connection with sensitization to the hapten diphenylcyclopropenone (DPC). The receptors originated from a woman between 25 and 40 years old with alopecia areata. Some clones in this sample may be carry-over from other donors' samples.

This clonotype was counted many times. CDR3 in DNA: TGTGCCAGCAGTTTAGAAGGGCTGGCGGGTTCACCCCTCCACTTT. This codes for CASSLEGLAGSPLHF. J is TRBJ1-6 and V is TRBV12-3 or TRBV12-4; D unresolved. V lost 1 base to trimming and J lost 9 bases, with 13 bases between them. CDR3 length: 15 residues.

There are a few counts of this clonotype. The rearrangement uses TRBV7-6 and TRBJ2-1; maybe TRBD1 (6 bases). This CDR3 comprises 13 residues. Looked up from germline, CDR1 is SGHVS and CDR2 is FNYEAQ. Trimming took off 5 bases at V and 8 bases at J, with 13 bases between the two ends. CDR3 sequence reads: CASSPQGRYEQFF. The CDR3 region has the DNA TGTGCCAGCAGCCCCCAGGGGAGATATGAGCAGTTCTTC.

There are many counts of this clonotype. The J gene is TRBJ1-5, the V gene TRBV27; 9 nucleotides agree with TRBD1. The ends lost 2 bases at V and 5 bases at J; junction bases unmatched: 4. The CDR3 has 15 amino acids. In germline, CDR1 is MNHEY, CDR2 SMNVEV (reference sequence). The DNA for the CDR3 is TGTGCCAGCAGTTTACGGGGACAGGGAGATCAGCCCCAGCATTTT. Amino acid sequence: CASSLRGQGDQPQHF.

The V and J genes are TRBV18 and TRBJ2-1, with 9 bases identical to TRBD1. CDR3 size: 15 residues. Germline V gene lookup returns CDR1 KGHSH and CDR2 LQKENI. With V trimmed by 4 bases and J by 2 bases, 3 bases remained unmatched. Here the CDR3 DNA reads TGTGCCAGCTCACAAAGGGACAGGGCCTACAATGAGCAGTTCTTC. It encodes CASSQRDRAYNEQFF.

The chain carries TRBV7-9 and TRBJ1-4; no reliable D call. The germline V and J ends were trimmed by 1 base and 6 bases, with 3 bases remaining between them. CDR1 and CDR2 from the germline V gene are SEHNR and FQNEAQ (reference sequence). There are 12 residues in the CDR3. The DNA for the CDR3 is TGTGCCAGCAGCTTAGTTTATGAAAAACTGTTTTTT. Translating it yields CASSLVYEKLFF.

This clonotype was counted only a few times. V usage is TRBV28 and J usage is TRBJ2-7, with 8 bases fitting TRBD1. With V trimmed by 6 bases and J by 3 bases, 10 bases remained unmatched. The CDR3 is 15 residues long. Looked up from germline, CDR1 is MDHEN and CDR2 is SYDVKM. CDR3 sequence: CASRGTGTGLYEQYF. The CDR3 nucleotides read TGTGCCAGCAGGGGGACCGGGACAGGACTCTACGAGCAGTACTTC.

This chain links TRBV5-1 with TRBJ2-3; D is uncertain. Germline-derived CDR1 and CDR2 are SGHRS and YFSETQ. There are 12 residues in the CDR3. Trimming stripped 1 base from V and 4 bases from J, with 4 bases between. CDR3 amino acids: CASSLYSDTQYF. The CDR3 nucleotides are TGCGCCAGCAGCTTGTATTCAGATACGCAGTATTTT.

In this sample, this clonotype turned up many times. This chain links TRBV28 with TRBJ1-5; tentatively, D is TRBD1 (5 bases). This CDR3 contains 16 residues. Germline V gene data show CDR1 as MDHEN and CDR2 as SYDVKM. Trimming stripped 7 bases from V and 2 bases from J, with 18 bases between. The CDR3 DNA reads TGTGCCAGCAAGCCCCAGGGAGGGTCGGGCAATCAGCCCCAGCATTTT. Translated, it gives CASKPQGGSGNQPQHF.

DNA of the CDR3: TGCGCCAGCAGCCCAGGGGAACGCAATCAGCCCCAGCATTTT. Protein: CASSPGERNQPQHF. The chain employs TRBV5-1 and TRBJ1-5; D perhaps matches TRBD1 (6 bases). Germline values: CDR1 SGHRS, CDR2 YFSETQ. This CDR3 spans 14 amino acids. V dropped 4 bases and J dropped 2 bases, with 10 bases sitting between them.

In its sample, this clonotype was seen many times. The rearrangement links TRBV5-6 to TRBJ2-7; D gene unclear. V gave up 4 bases and J gave up 3 bases, with 11 bases separating them. The CDR3 has 13 residues. CDR1 and CDR2 (germline): SGHDT, YYEEEE. The CDR3 sequence: CASSSDTVYEQYF. The CDR3 coding sequence is TGTGCCAGCAGCAGCGACACGGTCTACGAGCAGTACTTC.

This clonotype was seen a handful of times. This sequence joins TRBV21-1 and TRBJ2-7; the table assigns TRBD2, which was not confirmed against the DNA. TRBV21-1 counts as a pseudogene. CDR3 length: 18 amino acids. Here the CDR3 DNA reads TGTGCCAGCAGCAACCGCAGAACCTCTAGCGGGGCCCACTACGAGCAGTACTTC. Protein: CASSNRRTSSGAHYEQYF.

The gene calls are TRBV3-1 and TRBJ2-1, with TRBD2 identical over 7 bases. V dropped 1 base and J dropped 7; count of bases not matched to a gene: 1. Germline CDR1 and CDR2: LGHDT and YNNKEL (reference sequence). The CDR3 covers 13 residues. Written as DNA, the CDR3 is TGTGCCAGCAGCCAAGTCGGGGGGAATGAGCAGTTCTTC. Translating it yields CASSQVGGNEQFF.

The J gene is TRBJ2-3, the V gene TRBV21-1; TRBD2 is the table's D call and was not checked against the DNA. TRBV21-1 is a known pseudogene. There are 20 residues in the CDR3. In nucleotides, the CDR3 is TGTGCCAGCAGCAAAAGGAACCGACTAGCGGGAGGGCGTGACACAGATACGCAGTATTTT. Protein: CASSKRNRLAGGRDTDTQYF.

V usage is TRBV28 and J usage is TRBJ2-7, with TRBD2 matching over 9 bases. The germline V gene encodes CDR1 MDHEN and CDR2 SYDVKM. V shed 4 bases, J shed 5 bases, and the junction held 6 bases outside the gene matches. The CDR3 is made up of 14 amino acids. The CDR3 nucleotides are TGTGCCAGCAGTTGGCGGGAGGGCACTGACGAGCAGTACTTC. Its translation: CASSWREGTDEQYF. Combining the CDR3 with reference TRBV28 and TRBJ2-7 gives the whole variable domain DVKVTQSSRYLVKRTGEKVFLECVQDMDHENMFWYRQDPGLGLRLIYFSYDVKMKEKGDIPEGYSVSREKKERFSLILESASTNQTSMYLCASSWREGTDEQYFGPGTRLTVT.

This clonotype was counted many times. The chain links TRBV12-3 or TRBV12-4 to TRBJ2-4, with TRBD2 matching over 7 bases. The V and J ends lost 4 bases and 5 bases, in that order; junction bases with no gene match: 2. The CDR3 has 13 amino acids. Written as DNA, the CDR3 is TGTGCCAGCAGTTGGGAGGGTGAAAACATTCAGTACTTC. It codes for CASSWEGENIQYF.

This clonotype appeared many times. The V gene is TRBV11-2, the J gene TRBJ2-5, with unresolved D. Per the germline V gene, CDR1 is SGHAT and CDR2 is FQNNGV. This CDR3 has 12 residues. V was trimmed by 1 base and J by 5 bases, leaving 5 bases between them. The CDR3 here is CASSLGVETQYF. The CDR3 nucleotides are TGTGCCAGCAGCTTAGGGGTGGAGACCCAGTACTTC.

The J gene is TRBJ1-1, the V gene TRBV7-9; no reliable D call. The V gene lost 1 base and the J gene lost 2 bases, with 11 bases spanning the gap. Germline CDR1 is SEHNR and CDR2 is FQNEAQ (reference sequence). The CDR3 runs to 15 residues. CDR3 sequence (DNA): TGTGCCAGCAGCTTAGGTGCAGCAGATAACACTGAAGCTTTCTTT. It is translated as CASSLGAADNTEAFF.

Concerning this clonotype itself: Germline is not matched at one junction end, which may reflect a read error. CDR3 nucleotide sequence: TGTGTCAGCTCAAGGGTAACAGCCTTGAATGAGCAGTTCTTC. Amino acids: CVSSRVTALNEQFF. The rearrangement uses TRBV18 and TRBJ2-1; D is uncertain. The CDR3 length is 14 residues. Germline V lookup: CDR1 KGHSH, CDR2 LQKENI.

This clonotype has at least ten counts. J is TRBJ1-6 and V is TRBV11-2, with TRBD1 matching over 7 bases. CDR3 length equals 15 residues. With 4 bases clipped from V and 5 bases from J, the junction kept 5 bases outside the gene matches. Germline lookup yields CDR1 SGHAT and CDR2 FQNNGV. The CDR3 DNA sequence: TGTGCCAGCAGCTCCTCGGGACAGAATAATTCACCCCTCCACTTT. This codes for CASSSSGQNNSPLHF.

Many counts were recorded for this clonotype. The rearrangement joins TRBV27 to TRBJ1-2; tentatively, D is TRBD1 (6 bases). The CDR3 consists of 13 residues. Deletions cut 2 bases from V and 6 bases from J, with 10 bases between. Germline V lookup: CDR1 MNHEY, CDR2 SMNVEV (reference sequence). CDR3 nucleotide sequence: TGTGCCAGCAGTTTAATGGGGGCGGATGGCTACACCTTC. Translating it yields CASSLMGADGYTF.

The genes are TRBV6-2 or TRBV6-3 and TRBJ2-7; 8 bases map to TRBD1. The length of the CDR3 is 13 residues. Looked up from germline, CDR1 is MNHEY and CDR2 is SVGEGT. Losses at the gene ends were 6 bases for V and 2 bases for J; bases not matched to a gene: 3. CDR3 in amino acids: CASRPTGAYEQYV. The DNA for the CDR3 is TGTGCCAGCAGACCGACAGGGGCCTACGAGCAGTACGTC.

This clonotype occurred many times. This rearrangement joins TRBV28 to TRBJ2-7; 8 bases match TRBD1. The germline V gene encodes CDR1 MDHEN and CDR2 SYDVKM. CDR3 length: 14 amino acids. With V trimmed by 7 bases and J by 7 bases, 12 bases remained unmatched. CDR3 in amino acids: CASTGTDRVREQYV. The CDR3, as DNA: TGTGCCAGCACCGGAACGGACAGGGTGAGGGAGCAGTACGTC.

This clonotype has a handful of counts. The chain carries TRBV6-1 and TRBJ2-1; 10 nucleotides agree with TRBD1. Germline assignment: CDR1 MNHNS and CDR2 SASEGT. This CDR3 contains 15 residues. V was clipped by 3 bases and J by 2 bases; unmatched bases: 1. The CDR3 DNA is TGTGCCAGCAGTGAGGACAGGGGGACCTACAATGAGCAGTTCTTC. Its translation: CASSEDRGTYNEQFF.

The V call is TRBV10-3, the J call TRBJ2-3; TRBD2 matches at 9 bases. The V gene end was trimmed by 6 bases and the J gene end by 1 base; junction bases not matched to a gene: 5. The CDR3 has 15 residues. The V gene's germline CDR1 is ENHRY and CDR2 SYGVKD. Here the CDR3 reads CAIRVAGARTDTQYF. The CDR3 DNA follows: TGTGCCATCAGGGTAGCGGGGGCCCGCACAGATACGCAGTATTTT.

CDR3 residues: CASSVVLDTQYF. The CDR3 DNA is TGTGCCAGCAGCGTAGTTTTAGATACGCAGTATTTT. The V gene is TRBV9, the J gene TRBJ2-3; no clear D. This CDR3 is 12 amino acids long. The V and J ends lost 0 bases and 5 bases respectively, with 4 bases between them. Germline lookup yields CDR1 SGDLS and CDR2 YYNGEE.

The chain uses TRBV7-9 and TRBJ2-7; possible D gene TRBD1, 6 bases. V lost 6 bases, J lost 6 bases, and 24 bases lay in between. The CDR3 runs to 16 residues. Germline lookup yields CDR1 SEHNR and CDR2 FQNEAQ (reference sequence). Here the CDR3 reads CASSPQWGIRGSEQYF. Here the CDR3 DNA reads TGTGCCAGCAGTCCCCAATGGGGAATTAGGGGGAGCGAGCAGTACTTC.